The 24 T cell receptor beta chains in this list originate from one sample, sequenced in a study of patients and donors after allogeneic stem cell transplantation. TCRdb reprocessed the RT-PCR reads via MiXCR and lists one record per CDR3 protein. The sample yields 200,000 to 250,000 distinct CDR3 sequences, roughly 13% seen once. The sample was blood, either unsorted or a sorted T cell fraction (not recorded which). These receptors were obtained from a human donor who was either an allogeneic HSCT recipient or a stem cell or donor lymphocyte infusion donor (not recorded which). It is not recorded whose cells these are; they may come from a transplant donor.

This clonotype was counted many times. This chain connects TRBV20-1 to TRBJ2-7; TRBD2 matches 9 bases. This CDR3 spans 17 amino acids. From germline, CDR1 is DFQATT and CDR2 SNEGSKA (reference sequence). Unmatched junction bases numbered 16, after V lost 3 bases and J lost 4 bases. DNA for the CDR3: TGCAGTGCTAGGGGACAATCGGGGACTAGCACTATTTACGAGCAGTACTTC. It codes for CSARGQSGTSTIYEQYF.

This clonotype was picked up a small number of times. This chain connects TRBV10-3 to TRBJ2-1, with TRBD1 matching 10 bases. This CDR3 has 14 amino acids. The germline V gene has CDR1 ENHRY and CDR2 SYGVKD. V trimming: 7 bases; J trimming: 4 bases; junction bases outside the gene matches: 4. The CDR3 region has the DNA TGTGCCATCAAGGGGACAGGGGATTACAATGAGCAGTTCTTC. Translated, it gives CAIKGTGDYNEQFF.

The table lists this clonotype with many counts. CDR3 in DNA: TGTGCCAGCTCACCAGGGGTCCGCACTGAAGCTTTCTTT. It codes for CASSPGVRTEAFF. This chain links TRBV18 with TRBJ1-1, with unresolved D. Germline CDR1 KGHSH, CDR2 LQKENI. The CDR3 covers 13 residues. V was cut by 2 bases and J by 4 bases, with 8 bases left in between. The variable domain in full, completed from reference TRBV18 and TRBJ1-1, reads NAGVMQNPRHLVRRRGQEARLRCSPMKGHSHVYWYRQLPEEGLKFMVYLQKENIIDESGMPKERFSAEFPKEGPSILRIQQVVRGDSAAYFCASSPGVRTEAFFGQGTRLTVV.

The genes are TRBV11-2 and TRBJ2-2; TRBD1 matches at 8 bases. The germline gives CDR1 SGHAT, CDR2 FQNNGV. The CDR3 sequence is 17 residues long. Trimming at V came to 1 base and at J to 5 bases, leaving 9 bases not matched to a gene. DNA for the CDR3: TGTGCCAGCAGCTTAGGCCCAGGGGGCGTTCGAACCGGGGAGCTGTTTTTT. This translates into CASSLGPGGVRTGELFF.

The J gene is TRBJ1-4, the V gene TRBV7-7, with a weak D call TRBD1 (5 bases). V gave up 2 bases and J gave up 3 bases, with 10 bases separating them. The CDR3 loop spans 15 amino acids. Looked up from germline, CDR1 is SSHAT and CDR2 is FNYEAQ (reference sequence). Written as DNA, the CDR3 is TGTGCCAGCAGCTTAAACTGGGGCCCTAATGAAAAACTGTTTTTT. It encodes CASSLNWGPNEKLFF.

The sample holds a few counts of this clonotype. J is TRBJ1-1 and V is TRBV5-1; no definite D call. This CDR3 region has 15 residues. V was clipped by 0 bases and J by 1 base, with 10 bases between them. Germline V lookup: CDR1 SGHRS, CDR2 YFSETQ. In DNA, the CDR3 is TGCGCCAGCAGCTTGGTTGGAGGGAGGAACACTGAAGCTTTCTTT. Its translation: CASSLVGGRNTEAFF.

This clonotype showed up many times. The CDR3 DNA reads TGTGCCAGCAGCTCCTGGGGGGCCGAGGCCCCGTATGGCTACACCTTC. Translated, it gives CASSSWGAEAPYGYTF. This chain uses TRBV7-2 with TRBJ1-2, with TRBD1 as a possible D gene (6 bases). V lost 4 bases and J lost 5, with 20 bases in between. The germline CDR1 and CDR2 sequences are SGHTA and FQGNSA. The CDR3 contains 16 residues.

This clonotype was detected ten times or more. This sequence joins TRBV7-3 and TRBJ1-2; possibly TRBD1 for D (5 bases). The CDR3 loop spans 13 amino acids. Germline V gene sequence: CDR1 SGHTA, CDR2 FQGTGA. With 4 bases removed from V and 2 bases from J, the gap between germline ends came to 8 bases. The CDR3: CASSSGGNYGYTF. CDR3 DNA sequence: TGTGCCAGCAGCTCCGGGGGGAACTATGGCTACACCTTC.

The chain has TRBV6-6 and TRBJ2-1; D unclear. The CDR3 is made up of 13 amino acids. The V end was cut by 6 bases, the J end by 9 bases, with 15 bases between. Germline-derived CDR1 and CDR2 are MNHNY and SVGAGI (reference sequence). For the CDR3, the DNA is TGTGCCAGCAGCCCTGCCGAGGCAGGTGAGCAGTTCTTC. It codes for CASSPAEAGEQFF.

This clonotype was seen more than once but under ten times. CDR3 sequence: CASSQDKGSLSGNTIYF. The CDR3 DNA reads TGTGCCAGCAGCCAAGACAAGGGGAGTCTATCTGGAAACACCATATATTTT. The V call is TRBV4-2, the J call TRBJ1-3, with D possibly TRBD1 on 5 matching bases. The length of the CDR3 is 17 residues. Germline CDR1 and CDR2: LGHNA and YNFKEQ. Trimming took 0 bases from V and 1 from J, leaving 13 bases between them.

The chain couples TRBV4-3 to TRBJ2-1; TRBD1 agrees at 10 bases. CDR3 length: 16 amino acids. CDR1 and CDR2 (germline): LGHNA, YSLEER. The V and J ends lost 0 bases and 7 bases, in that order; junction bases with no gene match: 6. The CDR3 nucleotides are TGCGCCAGCAGCCAAGAGGGACAGGGGTTACGAAATGAGCAGTTCTTC. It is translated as CASSQEGQGLRNEQFF.

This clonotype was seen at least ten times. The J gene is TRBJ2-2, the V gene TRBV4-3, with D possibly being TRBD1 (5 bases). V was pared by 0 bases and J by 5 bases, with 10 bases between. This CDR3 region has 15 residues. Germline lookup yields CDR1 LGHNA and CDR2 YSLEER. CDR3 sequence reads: CASSQDQGFTGELFF. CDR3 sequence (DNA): TGCGCCAGCAGCCAAGATCAGGGATTTACCGGGGAGCTGTTTTTT.

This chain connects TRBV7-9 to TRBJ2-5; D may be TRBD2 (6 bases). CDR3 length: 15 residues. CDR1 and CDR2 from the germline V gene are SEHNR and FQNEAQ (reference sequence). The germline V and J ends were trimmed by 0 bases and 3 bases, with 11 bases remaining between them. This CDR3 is CASSLAGREKETQYF. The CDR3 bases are TGTGCCAGCAGCTTAGCAGGACGGGAGAAAGAGACCCAGTACTTC.

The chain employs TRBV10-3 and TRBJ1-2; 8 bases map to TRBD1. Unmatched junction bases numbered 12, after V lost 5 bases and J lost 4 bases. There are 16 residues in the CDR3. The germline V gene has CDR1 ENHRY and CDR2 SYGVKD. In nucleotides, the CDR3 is TGTGCCATCAGTAGGGGCGGACAGGGTGAATTCTATGGCTACACCTTC. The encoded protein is CAISRGGQGEFYGYTF.

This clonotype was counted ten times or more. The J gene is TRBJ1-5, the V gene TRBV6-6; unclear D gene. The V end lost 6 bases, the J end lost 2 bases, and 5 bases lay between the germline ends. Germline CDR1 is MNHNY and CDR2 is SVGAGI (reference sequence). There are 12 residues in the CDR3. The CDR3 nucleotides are TGTGCCAGCAGGGACGGCAATCAGCCCCAGCATTTT. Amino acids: CASRDGNQPQHF.

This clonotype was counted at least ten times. As DNA, the CDR3 is TGCAGTGCTAGAGGACCGGGACTAGCGGGGTACAATGAGCAGTTCTTC. It yields the protein CSARGPGLAGYNEQFF. The V gene is TRBV20-1, the J gene TRBJ2-1; TRBD2 matches at 13 bases. This CDR3 is 16 amino acids long. Germline V gives CDR1 DFQATT, CDR2 SNEGSKA (reference sequence). The ends lost 1 base at V and 4 bases at J; junction bases unmatched: 4.

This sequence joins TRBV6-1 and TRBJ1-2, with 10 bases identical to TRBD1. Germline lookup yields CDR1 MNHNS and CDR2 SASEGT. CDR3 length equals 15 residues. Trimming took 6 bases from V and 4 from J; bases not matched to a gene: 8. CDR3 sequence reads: CASSPGQGSLYGYTF. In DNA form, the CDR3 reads TGTGCCAGCAGCCCGGGACAGGGGTCCCTCTATGGCTACACCTTC.

The CDR3 loop is CASSARDRGHEQYF. The CDR3 DNA follows: TGTGCCAGCTCAGCACGGGACAGGGGCCACGAGCAGTACTTC. The genes are TRBV18 and TRBJ2-7; 10 nucleotides align to TRBD1. Germline CDR1 is KGHSH and CDR2 is LQKENI. Losses at the gene ends were 5 bases for V and 5 bases for J; bases not matched to a gene: 6. CDR3 length: 14 residues.

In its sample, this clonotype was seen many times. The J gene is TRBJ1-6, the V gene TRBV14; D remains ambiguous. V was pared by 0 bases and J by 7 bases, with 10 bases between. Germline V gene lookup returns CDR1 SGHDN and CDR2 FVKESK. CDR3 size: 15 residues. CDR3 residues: CASSQEGSRNSPLHF. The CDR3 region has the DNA TGTGCCAGCAGCCAAGAGGGGTCCAGGAATTCACCCCTCCACTTT.

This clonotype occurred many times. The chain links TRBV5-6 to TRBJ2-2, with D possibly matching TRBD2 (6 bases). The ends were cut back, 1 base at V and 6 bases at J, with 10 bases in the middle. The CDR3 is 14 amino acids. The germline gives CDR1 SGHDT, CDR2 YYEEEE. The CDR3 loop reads CASSLSVAAGELFF. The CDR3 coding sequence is TGTGCCAGCAGCTTGTCGGTAGCGGCCGGGGAGCTGTTTTTT.

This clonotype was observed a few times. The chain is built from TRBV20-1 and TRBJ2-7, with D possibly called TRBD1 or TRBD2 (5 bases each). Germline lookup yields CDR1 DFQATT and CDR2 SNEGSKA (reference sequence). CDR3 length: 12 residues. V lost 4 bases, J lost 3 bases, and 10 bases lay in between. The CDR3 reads CSATGTGYEQYF. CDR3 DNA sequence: TGCAGTGCTACCGGGACGGGCTACGAGCAGTACTTC.

The chain's CDR3 is CASSLGRGNSPLHF. CDR3 nucleotide sequence: TGTGCCAGCAGTTTGGGCAGGGGAAATTCACCCCTCCACTTT. V and J are TRBV12-3 or TRBV12-4 and TRBJ1-6, with TRBD1 as a possible D gene (6 bases). V lost 3 bases and J 7 bases, leaving 10 bases between the germline ends. The CDR3 has 14 residues.

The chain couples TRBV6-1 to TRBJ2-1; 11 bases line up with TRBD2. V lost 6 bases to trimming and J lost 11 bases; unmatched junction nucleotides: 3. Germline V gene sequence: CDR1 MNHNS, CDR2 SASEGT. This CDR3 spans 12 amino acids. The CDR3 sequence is CASRTSGTKQFF. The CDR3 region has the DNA TGTGCCAGCAGGACTAGCGGGACTAAGCAGTTCTTC.

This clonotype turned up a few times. The CDR3 reads CASSETGWYEQYF. The CDR3 region has the DNA TGTGCCAGCAGTGAAACGGGGTGGTACGAGCAGTACTTC. This sequence joins TRBV6-1 and TRBJ2-7, with TRBD2 as a possible D gene (5 bases). This CDR3 has 13 amino acids. The germline gives CDR1 MNHNS, CDR2 SASEGT. V was shortened by 2 bases and J by 4 bases, with 9 bases between the two germline ends.